These 22 T cell receptor beta chains originate from one sample sequenced in a study of shared clonotypes between healthy human individuals. Clones were sequenced by immunoSEQ multiplex PCR, and TCRdb holds only the in-frame ones, with some missing. The table records roughly 2.1 million clones, around 93% of them present only once. Selected positively for CCR7 and CD45RO-negative, naive CD8 cells excluded terminally differentiated effector memory CD45RA+ cells. Input material: naive CD8+ T cells from PBMCs. The receptor set was obtained from a man aged 18-30 years in good health. Some clones in this sample may be carry-over from other donors' samples.

CDR3 sequence reads: CASSIWGAREVGGELFF. The CDR3 DNA reads as TGTGCCAGTAGTATATGGGGGGCTCGCGAAGTTGGCGGGGAGCTGTTTTTT. This chain connects TRBV19 to TRBJ2-2; the D call may be TRBD1 or TRBD2 (6 bases each). This CDR3 is built from 17 residues. Germline V gene sequence: CDR1 LNHDA, CDR2 SQIVND (reference sequence). Trimming shortened V by 2 bases and J by 7 bases, and 20 bases separated the two germline ends.

The chain is built from TRBV5-4 and TRBJ2-2; 10 bases line up with TRBD2. The CDR3 is 16 amino acids. From germline, CDR1 is SGHNT and CDR2 YYREEE (reference sequence). The ends lost 0 bases at V and 6 bases at J; junction bases unmatched: 5. The CDR3 protein is CASSLGLAGEAGELFF. CDR3 nucleotides: TGTGCCAGCAGCTTGGGGCTAGCGGGAGAGGCCGGGGAGCTGTTTTTT.

This rearrangement joins TRBV25-1 to TRBJ1-4; D call uncertain. This CDR3 contains 12 residues. The ends were cut back, 6 bases at V and 8 bases at J, with 10 bases in the middle. Per germline, CDR1 MGHDK and CDR2 SYGVNS. The CDR3 region is CASRRIEEKLFF. The CDR3 DNA reads TGTGCCAGCAGGCGGATAGAAGAAAAACTGTTTTTT.

The V and J genes are TRBV4-1 and TRBJ2-7; 16 nucleotides agree with TRBD2. The CDR3 contains 19 residues. Germline CDR1 and CDR2: MGHRA and YSYEKL. V shed 3 bases and J 4 bases; nucleotides not matched to a gene: 12. The CDR3 coding sequence is TGCGCCAGCAGCCACGGGTCCGGGACTAGCGGGAGGGCCGGGTACGAGCAGTACTTC. It specifies CASSHGSGTSGRAGYEQYF.

The J gene is TRBJ1-2, the V gene TRBV4-1; 8 positions match TRBD1. Trimming took 5 bases from V and 8 from J; bases not matched to a gene: 10. The CDR3 is made up of 14 amino acids. Germline CDR1 and CDR2: MGHRA and YSYEKL. As DNA, the CDR3 is TGCGCCAGCAGCAGAGGACAGGGAGTGTACGGCTACACCTTC. Translation: CASSRGQGVYGYTF.

The V gene is TRBV7-8, the J gene TRBJ2-3, with 7 bases lining up with TRBD1. Trimming removed 1 base from V and 2 bases from J; junction bases left unmatched: 6. The CDR3 loop spans 16 amino acids. Germline CDR1 and CDR2: SGHVS and FQNEAQ. The CDR3 DNA reads TGTGCCAGCAGCTTAGTTGCTGGGACAGCCACAGATACGCAGTATTTT. It codes for CASSLVAGTATDTQYF.

The gene calls are TRBV5-1 and TRBJ2-7; no definite D call. Trimming pared 0 bases from V and 4 bases from J, leaving 11 bases between. CDR1 and CDR2 (germline): SGHRS, YFSETQ. There are 14 residues in the CDR3. The CDR3 coding sequence is TGCGCCAGCAGCTTGGTGCCGGCGCAGTACGAGCAGTACTTC. Translation: CASSLVPAQYEQYF.

This clone was seen a single time. The V and J genes are TRBV9 and TRBJ1-1, with D hard to call. The CDR3 runs to 13 residues. V was trimmed by 0 bases and J by 4 bases, leaving 7 bases between them. The germline V gene encodes CDR1 SGDLS and CDR2 YYNGEE. The CDR3: CASSVAQVTEAFF. CDR3 nucleotide sequence: TGTGCCAGCAGCGTAGCGCAAGTCACTGAAGCTTTCTTT. Full variable domain (outside the CDR3, taken from reference TRBV9 and TRBJ1-1): DSGVTQTPKHLITATGQRVTLRCSPRSGDLSVYWYQQSLDQGLQFLIQYYNGEERAKGNILERFSAQQFPDLHSELNLSSLELGDSALYFCASSVAQVTEAFFGQGTRLTVV.

This chain uses TRBV27 with TRBJ2-7; 10 nucleotides align to TRBD1. V shed 5 bases, J shed 0 bases, and the junction held 7 bases outside the gene matches. Germline values: CDR1 MNHEY, CDR2 SMNVEV (reference sequence). CDR3 length: 16 amino acids. CDR3 bases: TGTGCCAGCAGTCATCCCCGACAGGGGGCCTCCTACGAGCAGTACTTC. This gives the protein CASSHPRQGASYEQYF.

CDR3 coding DNA: TGTGCCAGCAGCTCCCGGACTAGCGGGAGGGCTATCACCGGGGAGCTGTTTTTT. Protein sequence: CASSSRTSGRAITGELFF. The chain combines TRBV7-9 with TRBJ2-2; 15 bases align to TRBD2. The V gene end was trimmed by 4 bases and the J gene end by 4 bases; junction bases not matched to a gene: 7. CDR3 length: 18 amino acids. Looked up from germline, CDR1 is SEHNR and CDR2 is FQNEAQ (reference sequence).

The gene calls are TRBV28 and TRBJ1-4; a possible D gene is TRBD1 (5 bases). Trimming took 4 bases from V and 0 from J, leaving 21 bases between them. The CDR3 has 19 amino acids. Germline V lookup: CDR1 MDHEN, CDR2 SYDVKM. The CDR3 loop reads CASSSFRQGPVATNEKLFF. DNA of the CDR3: TGTGCCAGCAGTTCTTTCCGCCAGGGCCCAGTTGCAACTAATGAAAAACTGTTTTTT. The complete variable domain, with remaining parts taken from reference TRBV28 and TRBJ1-4, reads DVKVTQSSRYLVKRTGEKVFLECVQDMDHENMFWYRQDPGLGLRLIYFSYDVKMKEKGDIPEGYSVSREKKERFSLILESASTNQTSMYLCASSSFRQGPVATNEKLFFGSGTQLSVL.

This chain links TRBV6-1 with TRBJ1-1; D ambiguous. V lost 1 base to trimming and J lost 0 bases, with 15 bases between them. The CDR3 covers 17 residues. Germline CDR1 is MNHNS and CDR2 is SASEGT. This CDR3 reads CASSEGPVIWVNTEAFF. The CDR3 bases are TGTGCCAGCAGTGAAGGGCCGGTTATATGGGTGAACACTGAAGCTTTCTTT.

This CDR3 reads CASSPFSGLARHNEQFF. DNA of the CDR3: TGTGCCAGCAGCCCGTTTTCTGGACTAGCTCGACACAATGAGCAGTTCTTC. The chain links TRBV5-6 to TRBJ2-1; 8 bases align to TRBD2. The germline gives CDR1 SGHDT, CDR2 YYEEEE. V shed 4 bases and J 5 bases; nucleotides not matched to a gene: 14. The CDR3 has 17 residues.

The chain carries TRBV7-9 and TRBJ2-5; D might be TRBD2 (6 bases). In germline, CDR1 is SEHNR, CDR2 FQNEAQ (reference sequence). V was trimmed by 5 bases and J by 2 bases, leaving 12 bases between them. The CDR3 runs 14 residues. The CDR3 coding sequence is TGTGCCAGCAGCCTGATAGCGGAACAAGAGACCCAGTACTTC. It codes for CASSLIAEQETQYF.

The chain combines TRBV27 with TRBJ2-7; 12 nucleotides line up with TRBD1. V dropped 5 bases and J dropped 5; count of bases not matched to a gene: 10. In germline, CDR1 is MNHEY, CDR2 SMNVEV (reference sequence). The CDR3 is 16 amino acids. The CDR3 DNA reads TGTGCCAGCAGTCCACGGGCCGGGACAGGGGGCGACGAGCAGTACTTC. It encodes CASSPRAGTGGDEQYF.

The J gene is TRBJ2-7, the V gene TRBV5-8; tentatively, D is TRBD1 or TRBD2 (6 bases each). Trimming removed 6 bases from V and 2 bases from J, with 21 bases in between. There are 16 residues in the CDR3. The V gene's germline CDR1 is SGHTS and CDR2 YDEGEE. CDR3 protein: CASTGGPGAGAYEQYF. CDR3 coding DNA: TGTGCCAGCACTGGGGGGCCGGGGGCCGGGGCCTACGAGCAGTACTTC.

The V gene is TRBV14, the J gene TRBJ2-1, with D possibly matching TRBD1 (5 bases). The CDR3 has 19 residues. From germline, CDR1 is SGHDN and CDR2 FVKESK. Between the trimmed V and J ends, which lost 1 base and 0 bases, there was a span of 19 bases. CDR3 DNA sequence: TGTGCCAGCAGCCAAGTGTGGACACTCTCCTCGGGCTCCTACAATGAGCAGTTCTTC. Translating it yields CASSQVWTLSSGSYNEQFF.

V gene TRBV5-1 combines with J gene TRBJ2-1; a weak D match, TRBD2 (5 bases). V lost 4 bases, J lost 14 bases, and 22 bases lay in between. Germline loops: CDR1 SGHRS, CDR2 YFSETQ. The CDR3 is made up of 14 amino acids. CDR3 sequence reads: CASSPLEPGVGEFF. Here the CDR3 DNA reads TGCGCCAGCAGCCCCCTTGAACCCGGGGTTGGTGAGTTCTTC.

This clone occurred a few times. Other nucleotide sequences from this sample produce the same CDR3. The chain has TRBV9 and TRBJ2-1; D is ambiguous. Germline V gene sequence: CDR1 SGDLS, CDR2 YYNGEE. The V and J ends lost 4 bases and 2 bases respectively, with 7 bases between them. The CDR3 extends over 13 amino acids. CDR3 in amino acids: CASSPPPYNEQFF. The CDR3 DNA follows: TGTGCCAGCAGCCCGCCTCCCTACAATGAGCAGTTCTTC.

The chain combines TRBV7-9 with TRBJ2-1; possibly TRBD1 or TRBD2 for D (6 bases each). V was trimmed by 5 bases and J by 0 bases, leaving 20 bases between them. The germline gives CDR1 SEHNR, CDR2 FQNEAQ (reference sequence). This CDR3 has 18 residues. The CDR3 is CASSGWGARKSSYNEQFF. CDR3 in DNA: TGTGCCAGCAGCGGGTGGGGGGCCCGGAAAAGCTCCTACAATGAGCAGTTCTTC.

This chain links TRBV27 with TRBJ2-5, with D maybe TRBD2 (5 bases). V was pared by 8 bases and J by 5 bases, with 18 bases between. The CDR3 has 14 amino acids. Germline V gives CDR1 MNHEY, CDR2 SMNVEV (reference sequence). CDR3: CASASGGRSETQYF. The CDR3 bases are TGTGCCAGCGCCTCCGGAGGCCGGAGCGAGACCCAGTACTTC.

The chain uses TRBV7-6 and TRBJ2-3, with a tentative D call TRBD2 (5 bases). Trimming took 5 bases from V and 0 from J, leaving 12 bases between them. The V gene's germline CDR1 is SGHVS and CDR2 FNYEAQ. The length of the CDR3 is 15 residues. CDR3 in amino acids: CASSRTYSSTDTQYF. The CDR3 DNA follows: TGTGCCAGCAGCCGGACTTACTCTAGCACAGATACGCAGTATTTT.